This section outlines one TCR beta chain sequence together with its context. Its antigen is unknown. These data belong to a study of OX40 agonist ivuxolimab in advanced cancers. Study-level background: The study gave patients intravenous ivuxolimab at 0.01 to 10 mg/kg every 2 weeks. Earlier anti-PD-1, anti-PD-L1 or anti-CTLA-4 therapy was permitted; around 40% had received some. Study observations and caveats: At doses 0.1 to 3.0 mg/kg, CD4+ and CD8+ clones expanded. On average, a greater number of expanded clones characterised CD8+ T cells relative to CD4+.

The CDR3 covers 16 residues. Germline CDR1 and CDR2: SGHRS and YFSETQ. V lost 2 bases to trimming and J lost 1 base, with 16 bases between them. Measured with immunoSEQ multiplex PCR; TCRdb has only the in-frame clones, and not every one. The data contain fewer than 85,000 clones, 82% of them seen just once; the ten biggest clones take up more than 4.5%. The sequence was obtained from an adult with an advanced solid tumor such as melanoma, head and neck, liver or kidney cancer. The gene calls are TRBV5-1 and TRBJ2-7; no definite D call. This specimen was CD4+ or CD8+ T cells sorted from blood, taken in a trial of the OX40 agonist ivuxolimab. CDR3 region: CASSLYALGMSYEQYF. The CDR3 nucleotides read TGCGCCAGCAGCTTATATGCACTCGGTATGTCCTACGAGCAGTACTTC.